This TCR beta chain was identified in a study of blood T cell repertoires in COVID-19. Study at large: Whether acute or convalescent, the COVID-19 samples came from the United States, Italy and Spain. The cDNA or gDNA used as material had been derived from T cells, B-cell-depleted T cells, or PBMCs.

As handled by the study authors: Counts of nucleated cells, estimated from reference gene primer amplification, were obtained. Assay used: immunoSEQ multiplex PCR; TCRdb lists only in-frame clones, some missing. Clone size and the V and J calls come from that table; the DNA yielded D and trimming. This table holds about 70,000 clones, approximately 83% found once. The receptor was isolated from a human donor in a cohort sampled during active COVID-19. The source material was peripheral blood.

CDR3 nucleotide sequence: TGTGCCAGCAGCGAAATAACCGGGACTCCTTCCTACGAGCAGTACTTC. Translating it yields CASSEITGTPSYEQYF. The genes are TRBV3-1 (or the pseudogene TRBV3-2) and TRBJ2-7, with a weak D call TRBD2 (6 bases). Germline V gene sequence: CDR1 LGHDT, CDR2 YNNKEL (reference sequence). Trimming cost V 5 bases and J 1 base, with 18 bases left between them. CDR3 length equals 16 residues.